The 23 T cell receptor beta chains below all came from one sample that was sequenced in a study of T-cell reconstitution after alpha-beta-depleted transplantation in children. Molecular barcoding with unique molecular identifiers was used for the TCRbeta library. Each CDR3 protein is one row after TCRdb ran MiXCR on the PCR reads. This table has fewer than 550,000 distinct CDR3 sequences, about 17% appearing once. The sequences come from PBMCs, mostly from graft donor cells, collected 360 days after TCRalphabeta/CD19-depleted stem cell transplant. The receptor source for this set is a boy under two years old who had a stem cell transplant for Wiskott-Aldrich syndrome, so the T cells may come from the graft donor.

The chain recombines TRBV12-3 or TRBV12-4 with TRBJ2-1; D perhaps matches TRBD2 (5 bases). V was cut by 1 base and J by 4 bases, with 14 bases left in between. The CDR3 loop spans 16 amino acids. CDR3 residues: CASSLVAGELYNEQFF. CDR3 DNA sequence: TGTGCCAGCAGTTTAGTGGCCGGGGAATTATACAATGAGCAGTTCTTC.

This clonotype was seen more than once but under ten times. The V call is TRBV5-6, the J call TRBJ2-7; D is uncertain. V lost 4 bases to trimming and J lost 0 bases, with 17 bases between them. The CDR3 covers 16 residues. Germline V gives CDR1 SGHDT, CDR2 YYEEEE. The CDR3 nucleotides read TGTGCCAGCAGCCTAAAATGGGCTGGTACCTCCTACGAGCAGTACTTC. This encodes CASSLKWAGTSYEQYF.

This clonotype was seen more than once but under ten times. The CDR3 loop is CASSRGEGYTF. The CDR3 DNA reads TGTGCCAGCAGCCGAGGGGAGGGCTACACCTTC. The V gene is TRBV7-9, the J gene TRBJ1-2; D may be TRBD1 (5 bases). Germline V gives CDR1 SEHNR, CDR2 FQNEAQ (reference sequence). V lost 5 bases to trimming and J lost 8 bases, with 9 bases between them. The CDR3 length is 11 residues. Variable domain in full (rest from reference TRBV7-9 and TRBJ1-2): DTGVSQNPRHKITKRGQNVTFRCDPISEHNRLYWYRQTLGQGPEFLTYFQNEAQLEKSRLLSDRFSAERPKGSFSTLEIQRTEQGDSAMYLCASSRGEGYTFGSGTRLTVV.

The J gene is TRBJ2-3, the V gene TRBV12-3 or TRBV12-4, with 7 bases matching TRBD2. Trimming removed 6 bases from V and 3 bases from J; junction bases left unmatched: 12. This CDR3 spans 16 amino acids. The CDR3 reads CASSLLRGGGTDTQYF. CDR3 nucleotides: TGTGCCAGCAGCCTCCTTAGGGGCGGGGGAACAGATACGCAGTATTTT.

This clonotype was detected a few times. The CDR3 loop is CASSLVSVYEQYF. As DNA, the CDR3 is TGTGCCAGCAGTTTGGTTAGCGTCTACGAGCAGTACTTC. The chain recombines TRBV12-3 or TRBV12-4 with TRBJ2-7; tentative D call: TRBD2 (5 bases). The length of the CDR3 is 13 residues. The ends were cut back, 3 bases at V and 3 bases at J, with 9 bases in the middle.

This chain joins TRBV20-1 and TRBJ2-6, with D tentatively TRBD2 (6 bases). V was shortened by 0 bases and J by 2 bases, with 8 bases between the two germline ends. The CDR3 is 15 amino acids. CDR1 is DFQATT and CDR2 is SNEGSKA in the germline V gene (reference sequence). CDR3 in DNA: TGCAGTGCTAGAGATAGGAGGGCTGGGGCCAACGTCCTGACTTTC. Its translation is CSARDRRAGANVLTF.

The chain combines TRBV2 with TRBJ2-3; D is unresolved. V dropped 8 bases and J dropped 4 bases, with 7 bases sitting between them. Germline CDR1 is SNHLY and CDR2 is FYNNEI. The CDR3 is 11 residues long. CDR3 residues: CASSRSDTQYF. CDR3 nucleotides: TGTGCCAGCTCCAGGTCAGATACGCAGTATTTT. Supplemented by reference TRBV2 and TRBJ2-3, the full variable domain reads EPEVTQTPSHQVTQMGQEVILRCVPISNHLYFYWYRQILGQKVEFLVSFYNNEISEKSEIFDDQFSVERPDGSNFTLKIRSTKLEDSAMYFCASSRSDTQYFGPGTRLTVL.

Only a few counts were recorded for this clonotype. The genes are TRBV7-9 and TRBJ2-1; TRBD1 agrees at 8 bases. V trimming: 2 bases; J trimming: 6 bases; junction bases outside the gene matches: 3. CDR1 is SEHNR and CDR2 is FQNEAQ in the germline V gene (reference sequence). The CDR3 consists of 14 residues. CDR3 amino acids: CASSLWDRPNEQFF. The DNA for the CDR3 is TGTGCCAGCAGCTTATGGGACAGGCCCAATGAGCAGTTCTTC.

A few counts support this clonotype. The chain joins TRBV12-3 or TRBV12-4 to TRBJ2-2, with 7 nucleotides matching TRBD2. The CDR3 is made up of 16 amino acids. J gave up 9 bases and V 2 bases, and 12 bases lay outside the gene matches. The CDR3 nucleotides read TGTGCCAGCAGTTTAATCGAAGCGGGACCACTCAGGGAGCTGTTTTTT. This translates into CASSLIEAGPLRELFF.

The rearrangement joins TRBV12-3 or TRBV12-4 to TRBJ1-5; no clear D. The CDR3 spans 15 residues. Trimming left V 7 bases short and J 2 bases short, with 15 bases between. CDR3 nucleotides: TGTGCCAGCACCTCGGGTCCCACCCGCAATCAGCCCCAGCATTTT. Its translation: CASTSGPTRNQPQHF.

This clonotype was seen more than once but under ten times. The chain joins TRBV7-2 to TRBJ2-1, with 12 bases fitting TRBD2. Germline CDR1 SGHTA, CDR2 FQGNSA. V dropped 2 bases and J dropped 3; count of bases not matched to a gene: 8. The length of the CDR3 is 18 residues. The CDR3 sequence is CASSLRLTSGSLYNEQFF. In DNA, the CDR3 is TGTGCCAGCAGCTTACGCCTGACTAGCGGGAGTCTCTACAATGAGCAGTTCTTC.

This clonotype was detected only a few times. This chain joins TRBV5-1 and TRBJ2-7; tentatively, D is TRBD1 or TRBD2 (5 bases each). V was cut by 3 bases and J by 4 bases, with 14 bases left in between. CDR3 length: 14 amino acids. Per the germline V gene, CDR1 is SGHRS and CDR2 is YFSETQ. Written as DNA, the CDR3 is TGCGCCAGCAGCTACGGGACCCTAGGGTACGAGCAGTACTTC. This sequence encodes CASSYGTLGYEQYF. Full variable domain (outside the CDR3, taken from reference TRBV5-1 and TRBJ2-7): KAGVTQTPRYLIKTRGQQVTLSCSPISGHRSVSWYQQTPGQGLQFLFEYFSETQRNKGNFPGRFSGRQFSNSRSEMNVSTLELGDSALYLCASSYGTLGYEQYFGPGTRLTVT.

This clonotype was counted ten times or more. The CDR3 bases are TGTGCCAGCAGTTTATCTTCGACAGGTGGGCCTTCCGAGCAGTACTTC. Translation: CASSLSSTGGPSEQYF. The chain recombines TRBV27 with TRBJ2-7; a possible D gene is TRBD1 (6 bases). Germline V lookup: CDR1 MNHEY, CDR2 SMNVEV (reference sequence). This CDR3 comprises 16 residues. V gave up 0 bases and J gave up 6 bases, with 18 bases separating them.

J is TRBJ2-1 and V is TRBV3-1, with TRBD1 matching over 11 bases. The CDR3 contains 14 residues. The germline gives CDR1 LGHDT, CDR2 YNNKEL (reference sequence). V shed 4 bases, J shed 9 bases, and the junction held 5 bases outside the gene matches. The CDR3 sequence: CASSPRDRGIEQFF. The CDR3 DNA reads TGTGCCAGCAGCCCTAGGGACAGGGGGATTGAGCAGTTCTTC.

There are a few counts of this clonotype. The chain links TRBV7-8 to TRBJ2-7, with TRBD2 as a possible D gene (6 bases). There are 16 residues in the CDR3. CDR1 is SGHVS, CDR2 FQNEAQ, per germline. The V and J ends lost 2 bases and 3 bases respectively, with 17 bases between them. CDR3 sequence: CASSLSGRQEGYEQYF. The CDR3 DNA sequence: TGTGCCAGCAGCTTATCCGGACGGCAGGAGGGCTACGAGCAGTACTTC. The full variable domain, completed using reference TRBV7-8 and TRBJ2-7, is GAGVSQSPRYKVAKRGQDVALRCDPISGHVSLFWYQQALGQGPEFLTYFQNEAQLDKSGLPSDRFFAERPEGSVSTLKIQRTQQEDSAVYLCASSLSGRQEGYEQYFGPGTRLTVT.

In this sample, this clonotype turned up a few times. The chain joins TRBV5-1 to TRBJ2-1; 13 bases agree with TRBD2. After removal of 2 bases from V and 5 bases from J, the junction contained 1 base not matched to a gene. The germline CDR1 and CDR2 sequences are SGHRS and YFSETQ. The CDR3 spans 15 residues. CDR3 loop: CASSFGLAGDNEQFF. The CDR3 region has the DNA TGCGCCAGCAGCTTCGGACTAGCGGGAGACAATGAGCAGTTCTTC.

V gene TRBV11-1 combines with J gene TRBJ2-1; 13 bases are shared with TRBD2. V shed 0 bases, J shed 8 bases, and the junction held 10 bases outside the gene matches. CDR1 SGHAT and CDR2 FQDESV come from the germline V gene (reference sequence). The CDR3 runs 18 residues. The chain's CDR3 is CASSLAGLAGADRYEQFF. The DNA of the CDR3 is TGTGCCAGCAGCTTAGCTGGACTAGCGGGAGCTGATAGGTATGAGCAGTTCTTC.

The chain links TRBV9 to TRBJ2-3; 7 nucleotides line up with TRBD2. The CDR3 contains 15 residues. The V segment lost 3 bases and the J segment 0 bases; nucleotides outside the gene matches: 4. Germline loops: CDR1 SGDLS, CDR2 YYNGEE. This CDR3 is CASSGRGESTDTQYF. CDR3 sequence (DNA): TGTGCCAGCAGCGGTCGGGGGGAGAGCACAGATACGCAGTATTTT.

V and J are TRBV10-3 and TRBJ1-6; 7 nucleotides match TRBD1. V shed 3 bases, J shed 0 bases, and the junction held 5 bases outside the gene matches. CDR1 ENHRY and CDR2 SYGVKD come from the germline V gene. CDR3 size: 17 residues. CDR3 coding DNA: TGTGCCATCAGTGAAGGGGGCAGGACCTCCTATAATTCACCCCTCCACTTT. It is translated as CAISEGGRTSYNSPLHF.

The genes are TRBV2 and TRBJ2-5, with TRBD1 as a possible D gene (5 bases). The germline V and J ends were trimmed by 3 bases and 3 bases, with 14 bases remaining between them. Germline V lookup: CDR1 SNHLY, CDR2 FYNNEI. The CDR3 consists of 15 residues. CDR3: CASSDLEGVEETQYF. The CDR3 DNA follows: TGTGCCAGCAGTGATTTAGAAGGGGTTGAAGAGACCCAGTACTTC.

This clonotype was detected only a few times. CDR3 region: CASSVRRDRGNYGYTF. CDR3 bases: TGTGCCAGCAGCGTCCGCCGGGACAGGGGTAACTATGGCTACACCTTC. V usage is TRBV9 and J usage is TRBJ1-2; 10 bases are a match to TRBD1. The CDR3 is 16 residues long. Germline CDR1 reads SGDLS; CDR2 reads YYNGEE. The junction had 5 bases not matched to a gene; V was cut back by 2 bases and J by 1 base. Drawing the rest from reference TRBV9 and TRBJ1-2, the complete variable domain is DSGVTQTPKHLITATGQRVTLRCSPRSGDLSVYWYQQSLDQGLQFLIQYYNGEERAKGNILERFSAQQFPDLHSELNLSSLELGDSALYFCASSVRRDRGNYGYTFGSGTRLTVV.

This clonotype was observed at least ten times. V gene TRBV5-1 combines with J gene TRBJ1-1, with a tentative D call TRBD1 (6 bases). Germline V gives CDR1 SGHRS, CDR2 YFSETQ. The CDR3 extends over 14 amino acids. Between the trimmed V and J ends, which lost 2 bases and 1 base, there was a span of 9 bases. CDR3: CASSFRTENTEAFF. Here the CDR3 DNA reads TGCGCCAGCAGCTTTAGGACAGAGAACACTGAAGCTTTCTTT.

The chain uses TRBV7-9 and TRBJ2-7; 14 bases are a match to TRBD2. CDR1 is SEHNR, CDR2 FQNEAQ, per germline (reference sequence). CDR3 size: 17 residues. V was pared by 7 bases and J by 5 bases, with 13 bases of the junction left unmatched. In nucleotides, the CDR3 is TGTGCCAGCACCCTAGGGGGACTAGCGGGAGATTCCAACGAGCAGTACTTC. Amino acid sequence: CASTLGGLAGDSNEQYF.